This TCR beta chain is drawn from a study of regulatory T cells in long-lasting Graves disease. This sample's time point: newly diagnosed GD, antithyroid drugs for less than 3 months. PBMC-extracted RNA yielded the TCR library. Looked up from germline, CDR1 is ENHRY and CDR2 is SYGVKD. V lost 10 bases and J lost 1, with 19 bases in between. This CDR3 spans 15 amino acids. As to this clonotype: Since a far larger clone is one base different, this is likely a read error.

The TCR beta library used iRepertoire HTBI primers with Arm-PCR amplification of CDR3. TCRdb reprocessed the multiplex PCR reads via MiXCR and lists one record per CDR3 protein. Seen here are about 620,000 distinct CDR3 sequences, 16% observed once, and the top ten hold about 20%. These data were also reused for a study on T cells in Graves' hyperthyroidism and ophthalmopathy.

Sample: peripheral blood mononuclear cells (PBMCs), taken at new diagnosis, from a patient treated with antithyroid drugs. The receptor's source is a woman aged 30 to 39 with Graves disease. This chain joins TRBV10-3 and TRBJ1-1, with D possibly being TRBD1 (5 bases). Here the CDR3 DNA reads TGTGCCAACACGATAGGGGCGGGGGGGAACACTGAAGCTTTCTTT. It yields the protein CANTIGAGGNTEAFF.